A single sample gave rise to the 23 T cell receptor beta chains below, sequenced in a study of blood T cell repertoires in COVID-19. Using immunoSEQ multiplex PCR, the repertoire was profiled, and TCRdb retains in-frame clones only, with some absent. Seen here are about 240,000 clones, around 86% observed once, and the top ten hold about 3.3%. The sample was PBMCs or T cells enriched from blood (not recorded which). Receptor source: a woman in her thirties or forties with acute COVID-19.

A few counts support this clone. The rearrangement uses TRBV5-5 and TRBJ1-2; D not certain. CDR3 length equals 14 residues. Trimming left V 4 bases short and J 3 bases short, with 13 bases between. From germline, CDR1 is SGHKS and CDR2 YYEKEE (reference sequence). CDR3 bases: TGTGCCAGCAGCCCCTGGAGGGATGACTATGGCTACACCTTC. Residues: CASSPWRDDYGYTF.

This clone turned up a few times. The rearrangement joins TRBV10-1 to TRBJ2-3; possible D gene TRBD2, 6 bases. V was trimmed by 8 bases and J by 2 bases, leaving 20 bases between them. CDR1 WNHNN and CDR2 SYGVQD come from the germline V gene (reference sequence). CDR3 length: 16 residues. For the CDR3, the DNA is TGCGCCAGCTTTGGGGGGTATGGTGTGTACACAGATACGCAGTATTTT. Translated: CASFGGYGVYTDTQYF.

The chain has TRBV4-1 and TRBJ1-5, with 7 bases identical to TRBD1. Germline trimming cut 1 base from V and 6 bases from J; bases unmatched to any gene: 9. CDR1 is MGHRA and CDR2 is YSYEKL in the germline V gene. The CDR3 covers 16 residues. In DNA, the CDR3 is TGCGCCAGCAGCCAAGTCGGAGGGGGCTATTCTCAGCCCCAGCATTTT. Translation gives CASSQVGGGYSQPQHF.

A few counts support this clone. V and J are TRBV2 and TRBJ2-1; 9 bases match TRBD1. With 4 bases clipped from V and 16 bases from J, the junction kept 2 bases outside the gene matches. CDR1 and CDR2 from the germline V gene are SNHLY and FYNNEI. CDR3 length equals 10 residues. DNA for the CDR3: TGTGCCAGCAGTGGGACAGGGGCATTCTTC. Its protein is CASSGTGAFF.

The rearrangement links TRBV25-1 to TRBJ2-7; 7 bases match TRBD2. Germline CDR1 MGHDK, CDR2 SYGVNS. V lost 2 bases, J lost 3 bases, and 7 bases stayed unmatched. The CDR3 is 15 residues long. CDR3 nucleotides: TGTGCCAGCAGTGAAGGGGGGGATCCCCTCTACGAGCAGTACTTC. Amino acid sequence: CASSEGGDPLYEQYF.

The J gene is TRBJ2-7, the V gene TRBV5-5; D call uncertain. The CDR3 covers 11 residues. V lost 4 bases and J lost 5, with 7 bases in between. CDR1 is SGHKS, CDR2 YYEKEE, per germline (reference sequence). CDR3 amino acids: CASSVSDEQYF. CDR3 nucleotides: TGTGCCAGCAGCGTCTCGGACGAGCAGTACTTC.

This clone was counted many times. The CDR3 DNA reads TGTGCCAGCAGCCCAGCCCTCGCCGCCCGCTCGAACACCGGGGAGCTGTTTTTT. It translates to CASSPALAARSNTGELFF. V gene TRBV6-2 or TRBV6-3 combines with J gene TRBJ2-2; D gene ambiguous. Germline V CDR1 and CDR2: MNHEY, SVGEGT. Trimming cost V 6 bases and J 0 bases, with 20 bases left between them. This CDR3 is built from 18 residues.

The chain employs TRBV19 and TRBJ2-3; 11 bases fit TRBD2. The J segment lost 3 bases and the V segment lost 4 bases, leaving 6 bases of the junction unmatched. Germline V CDR1 and CDR2: LNHDA, SQIVND (reference sequence). The CDR3 has 16 amino acids. CDR3 sequence reads: CASSRRLAGGTDTQYF. For the CDR3, the DNA is TGTGCCAGTAGTAGGCGGCTAGCGGGAGGAACAGATACGCAGTATTTT.

V gene TRBV6-5 combines with J gene TRBJ1-6, with a tentative D call TRBD1 (6 bases). Germline values: CDR1 MNHEY, CDR2 SVGAGI. This CDR3 is 12 amino acids long. The V gene lost 7 bases and the J gene lost 13 bases, with 14 bases spanning the gap. The DNA of the CDR3 is TGTGCCAGCAAGAAACAGGGTGACCCCCTCCACTTT. Translation: CASKKQGDPLHF.

There are many counts of this clone. V is TRBV12-5 and J is TRBJ2-2, with D perhaps TRBD1 (6 bases). The germline V gene has CDR1 LGHNT and CDR2 FRNRAP. This CDR3 contains 18 residues. Between the trimmed V and J ends, which lost 4 bases and 0 bases, there was a span of 18 bases. The CDR3 DNA reads as TGTGCTAGTGGTTCTACATGGACAGATCAAACGAACACCGGGGAGCTGTTTTTT. Protein sequence: CASGSTWTDQTNTGELFF.

This clone was picked up a small number of times. CDR3 sequence reads: CASSLAKDRGWGYTF. As DNA, the CDR3 is TGTGCCAGCAGCTTAGCTAAAGACAGGGGCTGGGGCTACACCTTC. The chain employs TRBV7-9 and TRBJ1-2; TRBD1 matches at 8 bases. Germline V lookup: CDR1 SEHNR, CDR2 FQNEAQ (reference sequence). Trimming cost V 0 bases and J 8 bases; bases outside gene matches: 8. The CDR3 loop spans 15 amino acids.

J is TRBJ2-1 and V is TRBV24-1, with D possibly TRBD2 on 5 matching bases. Trimming left V 3 bases short and J 10 bases short, with 9 bases between. The CDR3 runs 12 residues. CDR1 is KGHDR, CDR2 SFDVKD, per germline. CDR3 sequence: CATSDQQREQFF. As DNA, the CDR3 is TGTGCCACCAGTGATCAACAGCGGGAGCAGTTCTTC.

The chain has TRBV5-6 and TRBJ1-5, with D possibly TRBD1 on 5 matching bases. Per germline, CDR1 SGHDT and CDR2 YYEEEE. The CDR3 contains 17 residues. V gave up 3 bases and J gave up 5 bases, with 21 bases separating them. The CDR3 loop is CASSWGGESQRYQPQHF. The CDR3 nucleotides read TGTGCCAGCAGCTGGGGAGGGGAAAGCCAAAGATATCAGCCCCAGCATTTT. The full variable domain, in which reference TRBV5-6 and TRBJ1-5 provide the parts outside the CDR3, is DAGVTQSPTHLIKTRGQQVTLRCSPKSGHDTVSWYQQALGQGPQFIFQYYEEEERQRGNFPDRFSGHQFPNYSSELNVNALLLGDSALYLCASSWGGESQRYQPQHFGDGTRLSIL.

V usage is TRBV7-9 and J usage is TRBJ2-3, with TRBD2 matching over 11 bases. The CDR3 is 15 amino acids. From germline, CDR1 is SEHNR and CDR2 FQNEAQ (reference sequence). The V and J ends lost 5 bases and 4 bases, in that order; junction bases with no gene match: 5. CDR3 sequence reads: CASSPGLAGPDTQYF. DNA for the CDR3: TGTGCCAGCAGCCCCGGACTAGCGGGCCCAGATACGCAGTATTTT.

The chain links TRBV9 to TRBJ2-1, with 8 bases lining up with TRBD2. The ends lost 0 bases at V and 4 bases at J; junction bases unmatched: 6. The CDR3 runs to 16 residues. Germline assignment: CDR1 SGDLS and CDR2 YYNGEE. The CDR3 spells CASSVGSSGFYNEQFF. CDR3 nucleotide sequence: TGTGCCAGCAGCGTAGGTTCTAGCGGGTTTTACAATGAGCAGTTCTTC.

The chain links TRBV11-3 to TRBJ2-1; 15 bases agree with TRBD2. Germline V CDR1 and CDR2: SGHNT, YENEEA. Trimming removed 5 bases from V and 9 bases from J; junction bases left unmatched: 5. This CDR3 region has 15 residues. The CDR3 DNA sequence: TGTGCCAGCAGCCCCCGGACTAGCGGGGGGGGTGAGCAGTTCTTC. It is translated as CASSPRTSGGGEQFF.

The rearrangement joins TRBV7-8 to TRBJ2-1; the match to TRBD2 covers 13 bases. This CDR3 region has 18 residues. Per the germline V gene, CDR1 is SGHVS and CDR2 is FQNEAQ. V shed 0 bases, J shed 3 bases, and the junction held 5 bases outside the gene matches. The CDR3 DNA reads TGTGCCAGCAGCTTAGCTCGTACTAGCGGGAGGGACTACAATGAGCAGTTCTTC. This sequence encodes CASSLARTSGRDYNEQFF.

The J gene is TRBJ1-5, the V gene TRBV6-1; 7 bases line up with TRBD1. This CDR3 has 14 residues. The germline CDR1 and CDR2 sequences are MNHNS and SASEGT. V lost 0 bases and J lost 5; bases outside the gene matches: 1. The CDR3 DNA follows: TGTGCCAGCAGTGAAGCGGGGACAGATCAGCCCCAGCATTTT. It encodes CASSEAGTDQPQHF.

The chain uses TRBV4-1 and TRBJ1-6; a possible D gene is TRBD1 (5 bases). V shed 0 bases and J shed 6 bases, with 12 bases lying between them. This CDR3 has 16 residues. Germline loops: CDR1 MGHRA, CDR2 YSYEKL. Here the CDR3 DNA reads TGCGCCAGCAGCCAAGACTGGACAAGACTTAATTCACCCCTCCACTTT. Its translation is CASSQDWTRLNSPLHF.

The chain links TRBV10-1 to TRBJ1-5; D is uncertain. CDR1 is WNHNN, CDR2 SYGVQD, per germline (reference sequence). The CDR3 consists of 14 residues. V gave up 9 bases and J gave up 0 bases, with 12 bases separating them. CDR3 region: CARMRAYSNQPQHF. The CDR3 DNA is TGCGCCAGAATGAGGGCCTATAGCAATCAGCCCCAGCATTTT.

In its sample, this clone was seen a few times. CDR3 loop: CASSLISGANYEQYF. The DNA for the CDR3 is TGCGCCAGCAGCTTGATATCAGGGGCCAACTACGAGCAGTACTTC. This chain uses TRBV5-1 with TRBJ2-7; D possibly corresponds to TRBD1 (6 bases). The CDR3 length is 15 residues. The germline V gene has CDR1 SGHRS and CDR2 YFSETQ. Trimming left V 1 base short and J 3 bases short, with 14 bases between.

The V and J genes are TRBV29-1 and TRBJ1-2; TRBD1 aligns across 7 bases. Germline-derived CDR1 and CDR2 are SQVTM and ANQGSEA. J was trimmed by 8 bases and V by 7 bases; bases with no gene match: 10. This CDR3 has 12 amino acids. The CDR3 bases are TGCAGCGCAGCGACAGGGATTCGGGGCTACACCTTC. Protein sequence: CSAATGIRGYTF.

The V gene is TRBV6-1, the J gene TRBJ2-1; possible D gene TRBD2, 6 bases. Germline loops: CDR1 MNHNS, CDR2 SASEGT. The CDR3 is 15 residues long. The ends were cut back, 3 bases at V and 7 bases at J, with 16 bases in the middle. CDR3 bases: TGTGCCAGCAGTGAGGCGACGGGAGTTGGGAATGAGCAGTTCTTC. Translation gives CASSEATGVGNEQFF.